These T cell receptor beta chains were read from a single sample in a study of blood T cell repertoires in COVID-19. Clones were sequenced by immunoSEQ multiplex PCR, and TCRdb holds only the in-frame ones, with some missing. In the table there are 110,000 or so clones, about 85% of which are singletons. The sequencing input was peripheral blood. The receptors shown here come from a man aged 45 to 65 with acute or convalescent COVID-19. Both conserved end residues are part of each CDR3. A D gene is named only where the DNA matches it firmly. Size values are once, few and many counts, or a class for expanded clones, and some rows have none.

D	V	J	size	DNA	CDR3
.	TRBV2	TRBJ1-1	.	TGTGCCAGCAGATGGACAGCGAACACTGAAGCTTTCTTT	CASRWTANTEAFF
TRBD1	TRBV7-2	TRBJ2-2	.	TGTGCCAGCAGCCCCAACAGGGGGACCGGGGAGCTGTTTTTT	CASSPNRGTGELFF
.	TRBV15	TRBJ2-2	.	TGTGCCACCAGCAGATCACTAGAGGCCGGGGAGCTGTTTTTT	CATSRSLEAGELFF
TRBD2	TRBV15	TRBJ2-4	.	TGTGCCACCAGCGCGGGAGGGAACATTCAGTACTTC	CATSAGGNIQYF
TRBD1	TRBV6-6	TRBJ2-2	few	TGTGCCAGCAATGGACAGGGTTTATGGGAGCTGTTTTTT	CASNGQGLWELFF
TRBD1	TRBV18	TRBJ1-1	.	TGTGCCAGCTCACCAGGGACAGGGGGCGACACTGAAGCTTTCTTT	CASSPGTGGDTEAFF
TRBD1	TRBV23-1	TRBJ2-4	.	TGCGCCAGCAGACTCAATACCGACAGGGTAACGACGGACATTCAGTACTTC	CASRLNTDRVTTDIQYF
TRBD2	TRBV10-3	TRBJ2-6	.	TGTGCCATCAGTGGGACTAGCGGGACCCAAACCCCTGGGGCCAACGTCCTGACTTTC	CAISGTSGTQTPGANVLTF
TRBD2	TRBV6-5	TRBJ2-1	.	TGTGCCAGCACTGTGGCGGGAGGACGTACTGAGCAGTTCTTC	CASTVAGGRTEQFF
TRBD1	TRBV29-1	TRBJ2-7	.	TGCAGCGCCCGAGCATCGGGACAGGGCCCCTACGAGCAGTACTTC	CSARASGQGPYEQYF
.	TRBV27	TRBJ1-5	.	TGTGCCAGCGCCGTCTCGGGGGAACATAGCAATCAGCCCCAGCATTTT	CASAVSGEHSNQPQHF
TRBD1	TRBV15	TRBJ2-7	many	TGTGCCACCAGCAGGACAGGGGAGCTCCACGAGCAGTACTTC	CATSRTGELHEQYF
.	TRBV10-3	TRBJ1-1	few	TGTGCCATCAGTGAGTCCAGGGGCGGGACTGAAGCTTTCTTT	CAISESRGGTEAFF
TRBD1	TRBV2	TRBJ2-7	.	TGTGCCAGCAGTGAAGTTGGGACAGCCTCCTACGAGCAGTACTTC	CASSEVGTASYEQYF
.	TRBV5-1	TRBJ1-2	.	TGCGCCAGCAGCTTTGGCGGGGATGACTATGGCTACACCTTC	CASSFGGDDYGYTF
TRBD1	TRBV5-1	TRBJ1-5	once	TGCGCCAGCAGCGTGGGGACAGGGGGGCGCAATCAGCCCCAGCATTTT	CASSVGTGGRNQPQHF
TRBD1	TRBV18	TRBJ2-7	once	TGTGCCAGCTCGCCCGGACAGGTGGAAGAGCAGTACTTC	CASSPGQVEEQYF
TRBD1	TRBV18	TRBJ2-2	once	TGTGCCAGCTCACTCCCCGAGGGACAGGGGAACACCGGGGAGCTGTTTTTT	CASSLPEGQGNTGELFF
TRBD2	TRBV3-1/TRBV3-2	TRBJ2-3	.	TGTGCCAGCAGCCTAAAGGGGACTAGCGGGGGGGCCTCCAGAGATACGCAGTATTTT	CASSLKGTSGGASRDTQYF
.	TRBV7-3	TRBJ1-2	.	TGTGCCAGCAGCCCACAGGGACAAGCTAACTATGGCTACACCTTC	CASSPQGQANYGYTF
TRBD2	TRBV18	TRBJ2-1	.	TGTGCCAGCTCACCAACTAGCGAGAACAATGAGCAGTTCTTC	CASSPTSENNEQFF
TRBD2	TRBV19	TRBJ2-7	.	TGTGCCAGTAGTACCGGGAGGGACTACGAGCAGTACTTC	CASSTGRDYEQYF
TRBD1	TRBV2	TRBJ2-1	.	TGTGCCAGCACCCCTCCCGGACAGGCCTGGGGTGAGCAGTTCTTC	CASTPPGQAWGEQFF
TRBD1	TRBV27	TRBJ1-2	.	TGTGCCAGCAGTATGATGACAGGGGCTGGCTACACCTTC	CASSMMTGAGYTF
TRBD2	TRBV2	TRBJ2-7	.	TGTGCCAGCAGGGTAATAGGACTAGCGGAGGCCTACGAGCAGTACTTC	CASRVIGLAEAYEQYF
.	TRBV19	TRBJ1-2	.	TGTGCCAGTAGTACAGGGTACTCGGGTCCGCTTAACTATGGCTACACCTTC	CASSTGYSGPLNYGYTF
.	TRBV30	TRBJ1-2	.	TGTGCCTGGACAGCGGGGATAGGTGGCTACACCTTC	CAWTAGIGGYTF
.	TRBV30	TRBJ2-3	.	TGTGCCTGGAGTGCCTCCTACGGGTTCACAGATACGCAGTATTTT	CAWSASYGFTDTQYF
TRBD1	TRBV2	TRBJ1-1	.	TGTGCCAGCAGCCAGGGACAGGGAAACACTGAAGCTTTCTTT	CASSQGQGNTEAFF
.	TRBV6-1	TRBJ1-4	.	TGTGCCAGCAGTGAGGGGAGACTTAATGAAAAACTGTTTTTT	CASSEGRLNEKLFF
TRBD2	TRBV13	TRBJ2-7	once	TGTGCCAGCAGCTTCGAGGGGCTAGCGGGGGGGCCTTCCTACGAGCAGTACTTC	CASSFEGLAGGPSYEQYF
TRBD2	TRBV20-1	TRBJ2-5	many	TGCAGTGCTAGTTCGGGGGGGAAACAAGAGACCCAGTACTTC	CSASSGGKQETQYF
TRBD1	TRBV11-2	TRBJ1-2	.	TGTGCCAGCAGCTTCACCGGGACAGGGGTCCGCTACACCTTC	CASSFTGTGVRYTF
.	TRBV28	TRBJ1-5	.	TGTGCCAGCATCAAAATCCAGGTCGTTGATCAGCCCCAGCATTTT	CASIKIQVVDQPQHF
TRBD2	TRBV18	TRBJ2-1	.	TGTGCCAGCTCACCCCCGGGACTAGCGGGGGGGTTTAATGAGCAGTTCTTC	CASSPPGLAGGFNEQFF
.	TRBV29-1	TRBJ1-2	once	TGCAGCGTTGCCAAACAGGGAAAGGCTAACTATGGCTACACCTTC	CSVAKQGKANYGYTF
TRBD1	TRBV9	TRBJ2-7	.	TGTGCCAGCAGCCCGACGGGTTCATCTGGGACAGAGAGGGGCGAGCAGTACTTC	CASSPTGSSGTERGEQYF
.	TRBV11-3	TRBJ2-2	.	TGTGCCAGCAGCGACGAACTGGGGCAGGGGAACACCGGGGAGCTGTTTTTT	CASSDELGQGNTGELFF
.	TRBV7-2	TRBJ1-1	few	TGTGCCAGCAGCTTTCGGGGTCCCGGCGGCACTGAAGCTTTCTTT	CASSFRGPGGTEAFF
.	TRBV2	TRBJ2-1	.	TGTGCCAGCACCAGCGGGCCCTTGGTTGAGCAGTTCTTC	CASTSGPLVEQFF
.	TRBV9	TRBJ2-1	.	TGTGCCAGCAGCGTAGAGCCGGCGCCGGGTGAGCAGTTCTTC	CASSVEPAPGEQFF
TRBD1	TRBV27	TRBJ1-6	.	TGTGCCAGCACTCTCGGGACAGGCAATAATTCACCCCTCCACTTT	CASTLGTGNNSPLHF
.	TRBV29-1	TRBJ2-3	.	TGCAGCGCTGAGACAGGCAACGCAGATACGCAGTATTTT	CSAETGNADTQYF
.	TRBV7-8	TRBJ2-5	.	TGTGCCAGCAGCTTCAAGGGACTGCTCCAAGAGACCCAGTACTTC	CASSFKGLLQETQYF
.	TRBV5-1	TRBJ2-2	.	TGCGCCAGCAGCCCCCGACAGGAAACCAACACCGGGGAGCTGTTTTTT	CASSPRQETNTGELFF
TRBD1	TRBV28	TRBJ2-1	.	TGTGCCAGCACCTTCCGGGACAGGGTAAGCAATGAGCAGTTCTTC	CASTFRDRVSNEQFF
.	TRBV6-1	TRBJ1-6	few	TGTGCCAGCAGTGAAGATCGCTCCTATAATTCACCCCTCCACTTT	CASSEDRSYNSPLHF
TRBD1	TRBV12-3/TRBV12-4	TRBJ2-7	.	TGTGCCAGCAGCGGGTCAGGGGGCTTCGAGCAGTACTTC	CASSGSGGFEQYF
TRBD1	TRBV5-1	TRBJ1-4	.	TGCGCCAGCAGCCCTGGACAGGTCGGGCGGGAAAAACTGTTTTTT	CASSPGQVGREKLFF
.	TRBV2	TRBJ2-4	.	TGTGCCAGCAGCGTTACAGGGCTCGGCAAAAACATTCAGTACTTC	CASSVTGLGKNIQYF
TRBD2	TRBV7-6	TRBJ2-1	.	TGTGCCAGCACATCGGGGGGGAGCGGGTACAATGAGCAGTTCTTC	CASTSGGSGYNEQFF
TRBD1	TRBV28	TRBJ1-2	.	TGTGCCAGCAGCAGGACAGGGGAGTACTATGGCTACACCTTC	CASSRTGEYYGYTF